Shown below are 12 T cell receptor beta chains from a single sample sequenced in a study of immune evolution from preneoplasia to lung adenocarcinoma. Assay: immunoSEQ multiplex PCR; the TCRdb copy retains only in-frame clones and omits some. The repertoire includes about 2,500 clones, approximately 84% of them detected once, and roughly 4% sits in the top ten. Input material: FFPE adjacent normal lung tissue. Receptors were obtained from a person aged 80 or older with lung adenocarcinoma.

The V and J genes are TRBV28 and TRBJ1-6; D is ambiguous. The V gene lost 7 bases and the J gene lost 7 bases, with 5 bases spanning the gap. This CDR3 has 11 amino acids. Germline CDR1 and CDR2: MDHEN and SYDVKM. CDR3 sequence: CASTTNSPLHF. The DNA for the CDR3 is TGTGCCAGCACCACCAATTCACCCCTCCACTTT.

The chain is built from TRBV18 and TRBJ2-1, with a weak D call TRBD2 (6 bases). This CDR3 comprises 15 residues. V lost 7 bases to trimming and J lost 7 bases, with 20 bases between them. CDR1 and CDR2 from the germline V gene are KGHSH and LQKENI. This CDR3 reads CASLRIGGASNEQFF. The DNA for the CDR3 is TGTGCCAGCTTGAGAATCGGAGGGGCGTCAAATGAGCAGTTCTTC.

The V and J genes are TRBV5-1 and TRBJ1-1; no reliable D call. The length of the CDR3 is 13 residues. CDR1 is SGHRS, CDR2 YFSETQ, per germline. Deletions cut 5 bases from V and 5 bases from J, with 13 bases between. CDR3 protein: CASSQDPKTEAFF. The CDR3 coding sequence is TGCGCCAGCAGTCAAGACCCGAAGACTGAAGCTTTCTTT.

The chain combines TRBV7-8 with TRBJ2-2, with TRBD1 as a possible D gene (6 bases). The CDR3 length is 17 residues. Trimming left V 5 bases short and J 2 bases short, with 18 bases between. Germline V gives CDR1 SGHVS, CDR2 FQNEAQ. The CDR3 loop reads CASSIDVDRRNTGELFF. CDR3 nucleotide sequence: TGTGCCAGCAGCATTGACGTCGACAGGCGAAACACCGGGGAGCTGTTTTTT.

Regarding this clone: An end of the junction does not agree with germline; a read error may underlie this. As DNA, the CDR3 is TGTGCCAGTAGTGTAGAGGGGAACACCGGGGAGCTGTTTTTT. Translated, it gives CASSVEGNTGELFF. V is TRBV19 and J is TRBJ2-2; tentative D call: TRBD2 (5 bases). The CDR3 length is 14 residues. Germline-derived CDR1 and CDR2 are LNHDA and SQIVND (reference sequence).

This chain joins TRBV5-4 and TRBJ2-1; 11 bases are a match to TRBD2. V dropped 4 bases and J dropped 4; count of bases not matched to a gene: 4. Germline-derived CDR1 and CDR2 are SGHNT and YYREEE (reference sequence). There are 15 residues in the CDR3. CDR3 nucleotides: TGTGCCAGCAGCGGGGGGACTAGCGGATACAATGAGCAGTTCTTC. Translation: CASSGGTSGYNEQFF.

V usage is TRBV5-1 and J usage is TRBJ2-7; TRBD1 matches at 10 bases. The V gene end was trimmed by 3 bases and the J gene end by 3 bases; junction bases not matched to a gene: 3. CDR3 size: 14 residues. Per the germline V gene, CDR1 is SGHRS and CDR2 is YFSETQ. For the CDR3, the DNA is TGCGCCAGCAGCTCGACAGGGGGCAGCTACGAGCAGTACTTC. Its translation is CASSSTGGSYEQYF.

The rearrangement joins TRBV5-1 to TRBJ1-1, with a tentative D call TRBD1 (6 bases). Germline-derived CDR1 and CDR2 are SGHRS and YFSETQ. CDR3 size: 15 residues. V dropped 2 bases and J dropped 2 bases, with 13 bases sitting between them. CDR3 sequence reads: CASSFRGAINTEAFF. The CDR3 nucleotides read TGCGCCAGCAGCTTCCGGGGGGCGATCAACACTGAAGCTTTCTTT.

CDR3 amino acids: CASSFEQGARGNQPQHF. The CDR3 DNA is TGTGCCAGCTCATTCGAACAGGGGGCGCGGGGCAATCAGCCCCAGCATTTT. The chain carries TRBV18 and TRBJ1-5, with TRBD1 matching over 9 bases. V was pared by 5 bases and J by 2 bases, with 10 bases of the junction left unmatched. The CDR3 is 17 residues long. From germline, CDR1 is KGHSH and CDR2 LQKENI.

V is TRBV9 and J is TRBJ2-3; a possible D gene is TRBD2 (6 bases). V shed 1 base and J shed 6 bases, with 15 bases lying between them. Per the germline V gene, CDR1 is SGDLS and CDR2 is YYNGEE. The CDR3 length is 15 residues. CDR3 sequence reads: CASSVMGGVTDTQYF. The CDR3 nucleotides are TGTGCCAGCAGCGTAATGGGCGGGGTAACCGATACGCAGTATTTT.

CDR3 loop: CASSGYRGGTDTQYF. The CDR3 DNA reads as TGTGCCAGCAGCGGATACAGGGGAGGTACGGATACGCAGTATTTT. The J gene is TRBJ2-3, the V gene TRBV9; TRBD1 is a possible D gene (7 bases). The CDR3 spans 15 residues. The germline V and J ends were trimmed by 3 bases and 6 bases, with 17 bases remaining between them. Germline V gene sequence: CDR1 SGDLS, CDR2 YYNGEE.

The chain couples TRBV5-1 to TRBJ2-2; possible D gene TRBD1, 5 bases. Germline CDR1 is SGHRS and CDR2 is YFSETQ. The V end lost 3 bases, the J end lost 0 bases, and 12 bases lay between the germline ends. This CDR3 is 16 amino acids long. The CDR3 region is CASSSDTGSNTGELFF. CDR3 in DNA: TGCGCCAGCAGCTCGGATACAGGTTCGAACACCGGGGAGCTGTTTTTT.